This TCR beta chain was found in a study of PD-L1 blockade in urothelial cancer. Study-wide results and limits: Those with durable benefit had larger increases in tumor-associated blood clones at 3 weeks.

Time point denoted: pretreatment peripheral blood. Each patient gave between 1 and 8 samples of peripheral blood mononuclear cells, which were collected pretreatment and during treatment. Germline V gives CDR1 SGHRS, CDR2 YFSETQ. Deletions cut 2 bases from V and 1 base from J, with 9 bases between. The CDR3 loop spans 14 amino acids. The method was immunoSEQ multiplex PCR; TCRdb's version includes in-frame clones alone and lacks a portion of them. The data contain about 87,000 clones, roughly 90% of them singletons. Regarding this clone: As yet, its antigen is unknown.

This rearrangement joins TRBV5-1 to TRBJ2-5, with a weak D call TRBD2 (6 bases). Sample: PBMCs, taken around atezolizumab (anti-PD-L1) treatment. This TCR was recovered from a woman over 75 with urothelial cancer. CDR3 in DNA: TGCGCCAGCAGCTTCGGGACTTTCCAAGAGACCCAGTACTTC. It encodes CASSFGTFQETQYF.